This T cell receptor (beta chain) was sequenced during a study of T cell changes during pregnancy in multiple sclerosis (dated by TCRdb to the late 2010s). With respect to the entire study: In women with multiple sclerosis, the researchers looked at how the T cell repertoire shifted as pregnancy progressed.

Compared with germline, V lacks 4 bases and J lacks 8 bases; bases without a gene match: 3. There are 13 amino acids in the CDR3, from cysteine to phenylalanine inclusive. CDR3 DNA only is kept here, 39 bases in frame from base 1. CDR1 is given as MDHEN and CDR2 as SYDVKM, both from the germline V gene. This clone showed up just a few times. Its antigen is still unknown. Base qualities were left out, and no much larger clone turns up one base away. Libraries came from the immunoSEQ multiplex PCR assay. The clones in this table, taken by TCRdb from immuneACCESS, are in-frame only. Not every clone is retained; where verified, under half of the shortfall comes from an unresolved V gene, and the cause of the rest is unknown. The sample table records 70,000 to 80,000 clones; 85% to 95% of these occur just once. Roughly 0.94% of the sample is taken by the ten largest.

The TCR was taken from a female donor with multiple sclerosis, enrolled in a pregnancy study. This receptor chain uses TRBV28 and TRBJ1-1; 11 bases in the junction line up with TRBD1. Sequenced material: peripheral blood, taken in the first trimester of pregnancy. The CDR3 protein sequence reads: CASSSGTGGEAFF. Read as DNA, the sequence is TGTGCCAGCAGTTCGGGGACAGGGGGGGAAGCTTTCTTT.